This TCR beta chain was profiled in a study of T-cell reconstitution after alpha-beta-depleted transplantation in children. Molecular barcoding with unique molecular identifiers was used for the TCRbeta library. TCRdb reprocessed the PCR reads via MiXCR and lists one record per CDR3 protein. Among around 480,000 distinct CDR3 sequences listed, about 30% were seen once. This sequence was found in a human donor who donated a stem cell graft to a child with aplastic anemia. The input for sequencing was PBMCs from the stem cell graft donor, taken from the stem cell graft.

The DNA of the CDR3 is TGTGCCAGTAGTACCCTCGGGAGCACTGAAGCTTTCTTT. It is translated as CASSTLGSTEAFF. This chain joins TRBV19 and TRBJ1-1; D uncertain. CDR1 and CDR2 from the germline V gene are LNHDA and SQIVND (reference sequence). The CDR3 extends over 13 amino acids. The V end was cut by 4 bases, the J end by 4 bases, with 10 bases between.